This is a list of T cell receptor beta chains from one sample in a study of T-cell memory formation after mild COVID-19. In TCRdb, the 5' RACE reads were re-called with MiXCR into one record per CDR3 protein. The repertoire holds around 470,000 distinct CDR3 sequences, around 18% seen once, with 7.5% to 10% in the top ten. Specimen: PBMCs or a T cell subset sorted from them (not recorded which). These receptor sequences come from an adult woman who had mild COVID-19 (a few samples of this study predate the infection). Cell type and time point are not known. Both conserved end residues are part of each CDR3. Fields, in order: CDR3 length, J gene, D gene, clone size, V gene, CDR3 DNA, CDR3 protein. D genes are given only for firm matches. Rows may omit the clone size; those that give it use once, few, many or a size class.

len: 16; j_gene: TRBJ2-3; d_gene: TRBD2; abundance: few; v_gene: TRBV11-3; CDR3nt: TGTGCCAGCAGCTTAGGTGTATGGACTAGCAAAGATACGCAGTATTTT; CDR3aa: CASSLGVWTSKDTQYF
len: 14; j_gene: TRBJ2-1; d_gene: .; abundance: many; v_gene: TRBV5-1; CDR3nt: TGCGCCACATCGGGTGGGAGGACCTACAATGAGCAGTTCTTC; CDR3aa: CATSGGRTYNEQFF
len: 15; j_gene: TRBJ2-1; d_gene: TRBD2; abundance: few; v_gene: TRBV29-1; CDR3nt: TGCAGCGTTGGTGTGGGGGAGGGCCCGCTGGATGAGCAGTTCTTC; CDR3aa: CSVGVGEGPLDEQFF
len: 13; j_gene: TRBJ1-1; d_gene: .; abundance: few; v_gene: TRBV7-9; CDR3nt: TGTGCCAGCAGCTTAGAACCTAGCACTGAAGCTTTCTTT; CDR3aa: CASSLEPSTEAFF
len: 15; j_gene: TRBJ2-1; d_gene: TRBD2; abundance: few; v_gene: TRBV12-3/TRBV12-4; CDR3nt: TGTGCCAGCGGCTCCCCTAGCGGGGTATACAATGAGCAGTTCTTC; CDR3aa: CASGSPSGVYNEQFF
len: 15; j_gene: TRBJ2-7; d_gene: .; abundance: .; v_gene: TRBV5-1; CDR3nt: TGCGCCAGCAGCTCGCGGGGCCCGGGAGCGGAAGAGCAGTACTTC; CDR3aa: CASSSRGPGAEEQYF
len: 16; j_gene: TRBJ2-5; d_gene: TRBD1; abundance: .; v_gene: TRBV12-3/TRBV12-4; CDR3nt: TGTGCCAGCAGTGTGGGGACAGTCAAATCGAAAGAGACCCAGTACTTC; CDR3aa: CASSVGTVKSKETQYF
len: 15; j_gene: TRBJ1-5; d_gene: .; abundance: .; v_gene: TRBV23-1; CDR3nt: TGCGCCAGCAGTCAATCGCCATCCTCTCGGCAGCCCCAGCATTTT; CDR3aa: CASSQSPSSRQPQHF
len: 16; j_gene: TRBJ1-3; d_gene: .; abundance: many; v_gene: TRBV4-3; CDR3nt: TGCGCCAGCAGCCAAGCGTCACAGATCTCTGGAAACACCATATATTTT; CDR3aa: CASSQASQISGNTIYF
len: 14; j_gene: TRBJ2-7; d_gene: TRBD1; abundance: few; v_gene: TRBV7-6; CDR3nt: TGTGCCAGCAGTTTAGACAGGGGGCTTTCCGAGCAGTACTTC; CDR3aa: CASSLDRGLSEQYF
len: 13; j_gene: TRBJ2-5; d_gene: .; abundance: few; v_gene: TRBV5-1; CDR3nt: TGCGCCAGCAGCTTGCAAAGCGAAGAGACCCAGTACTTC; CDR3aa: CASSLQSEETQYF
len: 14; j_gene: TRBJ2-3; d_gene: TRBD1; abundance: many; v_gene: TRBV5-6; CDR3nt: TGTGCCAGCAGCCCAGGGGGAAGCACAGATACGCAGTATTTT; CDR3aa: CASSPGGSTDTQYF
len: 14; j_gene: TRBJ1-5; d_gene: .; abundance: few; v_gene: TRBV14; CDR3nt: TGTGCCAGCAGCCAAGGGGGGTTATCACAGCCCCAGCATTTT; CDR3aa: CASSQGGLSQPQHF
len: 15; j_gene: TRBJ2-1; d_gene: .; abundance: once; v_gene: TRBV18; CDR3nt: TGTGCCAGCTCACCACCTCCGGATTTGTACAATGAGCAGTTCTTC; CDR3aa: CASSPPPDLYNEQFF
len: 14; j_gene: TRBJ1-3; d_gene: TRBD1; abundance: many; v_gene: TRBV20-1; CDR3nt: TGCAGTGCTAGAGTGACAGGGGACAGAAACACCATATATTTT; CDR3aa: CSARVTGDRNTIYF
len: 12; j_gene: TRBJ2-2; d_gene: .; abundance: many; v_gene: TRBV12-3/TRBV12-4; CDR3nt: TGTGCCAGCACCCCAGGGGTCGGGGAGCTGTTTTTT; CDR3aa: CASTPGVGELFF
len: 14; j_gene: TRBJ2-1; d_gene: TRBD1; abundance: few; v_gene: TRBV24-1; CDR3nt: TGTGCCACCCAAGGTACCGGGACAGACAATGAGCAGTTCTTC; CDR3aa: CATQGTGTDNEQFF
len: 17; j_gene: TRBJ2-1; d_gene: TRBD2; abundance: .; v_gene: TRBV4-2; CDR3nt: TGTGCCAGCAGCCTGCTAGCGGGATACCGCTCCTACAATGAGCAGTTCTTC; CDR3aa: CASSLLAGYRSYNEQFF
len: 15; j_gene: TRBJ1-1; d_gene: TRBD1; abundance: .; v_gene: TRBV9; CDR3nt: TGTGCCAGCAGCGCCCAGGGACAGCCAAACACTGAAGCTTTCTTT; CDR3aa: CASSAQGQPNTEAFF
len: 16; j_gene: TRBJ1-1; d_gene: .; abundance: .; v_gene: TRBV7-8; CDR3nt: TGTGCCAGCAGCACAAGGGGAGGGTCAGTGAACACTGAAGCTTTCTTT; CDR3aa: CASSTRGGSVNTEAFF
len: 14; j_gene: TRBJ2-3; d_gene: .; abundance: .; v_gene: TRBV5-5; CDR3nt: TGTGCCAGCAGCTTGGACCAGCACACAGATACGCAGTATTTT; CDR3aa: CASSLDQHTDTQYF
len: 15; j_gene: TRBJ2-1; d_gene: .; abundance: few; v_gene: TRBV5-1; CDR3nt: TGCGCCAGCAGCCTCCGGCTAGGGTCCTACAATGAGCAGTTCTTC; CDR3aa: CASSLRLGSYNEQFF
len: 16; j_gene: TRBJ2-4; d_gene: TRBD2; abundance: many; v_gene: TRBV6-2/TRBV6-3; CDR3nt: TGTGCCACAGGGGGTAGCGGGAGTGTCGCCAAAAACATTCAGTACTTC; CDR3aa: CATGGSGSVAKNIQYF
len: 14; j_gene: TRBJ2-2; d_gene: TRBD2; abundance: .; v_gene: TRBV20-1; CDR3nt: TGCAGTGCTAGGGGACTAGCGAACACAGGGGAGCTGTTTTTT; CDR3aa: CSARGLANTGELFF
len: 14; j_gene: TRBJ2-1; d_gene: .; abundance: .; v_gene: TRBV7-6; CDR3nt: TGTGCCAGCAGCTCTCTCGCCGAGGGGAATGAGCAGTTCTTC; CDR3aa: CASSSLAEGNEQFF
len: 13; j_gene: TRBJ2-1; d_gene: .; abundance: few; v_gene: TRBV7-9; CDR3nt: TGTGCCAGCAGACCCAGTGGGGGGAATGAGCAGTTCTTC; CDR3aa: CASRPSGGNEQFF
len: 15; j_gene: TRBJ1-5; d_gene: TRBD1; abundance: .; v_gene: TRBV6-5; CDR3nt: TGTGCCAGCAGTGATGGGACAGCAGGCAATCAGCCCCAGCATTTT; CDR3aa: CASSDGTAGNQPQHF
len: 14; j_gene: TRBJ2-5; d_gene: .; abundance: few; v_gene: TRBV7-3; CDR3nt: TGTGCCAGCAGCTTAAGCCCCCAACAAGAGACCCAGTACTTC; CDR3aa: CASSLSPQQETQYF
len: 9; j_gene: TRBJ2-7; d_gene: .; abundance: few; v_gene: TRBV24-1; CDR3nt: TGTGCCCCAAGTTACGAGCAGTACTTC; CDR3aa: CAPSYEQYF
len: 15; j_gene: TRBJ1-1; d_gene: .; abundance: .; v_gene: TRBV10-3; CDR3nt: TGTGCCATCACGCCCGGCGTTCTAGGGAACACTGAAGCTTTCTTT; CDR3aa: CAITPGVLGNTEAFF
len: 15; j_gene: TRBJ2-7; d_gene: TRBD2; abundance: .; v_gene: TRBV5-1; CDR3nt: TGCGCCAGCAGCTCGGACGGGGGGTGGGCCTACGAGCAGTACTTC; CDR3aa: CASSSDGGWAYEQYF
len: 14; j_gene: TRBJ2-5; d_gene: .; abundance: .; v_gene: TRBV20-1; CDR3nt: TGCAGTGCTAGAGGAGGGCTGATCCAAGAGACCCAGTACTTC; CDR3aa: CSARGGLIQETQYF
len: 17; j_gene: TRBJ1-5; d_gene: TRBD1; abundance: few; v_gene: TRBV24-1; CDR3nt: TGTGCCACCAGTGACCGACAGGGCCTCGATAGCAATCAGCCCCAGCATTTT; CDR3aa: CATSDRQGLDSNQPQHF
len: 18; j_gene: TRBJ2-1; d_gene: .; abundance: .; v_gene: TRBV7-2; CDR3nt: TGTGCCAGCAGCTTAGTAGGGGGAGTAGGGGTTGGGTACAATGAGCAGTTCTTC; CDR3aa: CASSLVGGVGVGYNEQFF
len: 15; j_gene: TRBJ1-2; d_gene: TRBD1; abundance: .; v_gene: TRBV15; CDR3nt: TGTGCCACCAGCAGAGACCGACAGGGAAACTATGGCTACACCTTC; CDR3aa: CATSRDRQGNYGYTF
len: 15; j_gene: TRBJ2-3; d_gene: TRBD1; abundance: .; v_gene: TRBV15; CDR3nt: TGTGCCACCAGCAGGACAGGGGCAAACACAGATACGCAGTATTTT; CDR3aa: CATSRTGANTDTQYF
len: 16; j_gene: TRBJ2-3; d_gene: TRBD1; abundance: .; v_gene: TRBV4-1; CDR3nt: TGCGCCAGCAGCCAAGTGTGGACAGGGTCGGGAGATACGCAGTATTTT; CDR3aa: CASSQVWTGSGDTQYF
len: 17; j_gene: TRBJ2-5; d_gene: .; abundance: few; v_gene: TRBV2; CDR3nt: TGTGCCAGCAGTGAATTTCCGGGACTTGGGAGTGGGGAGACCCAGTACTTC; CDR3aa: CASSEFPGLGSGETQYF
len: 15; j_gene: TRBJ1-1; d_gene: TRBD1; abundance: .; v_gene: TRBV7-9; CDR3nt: TGTGCCAGCAGCCCCCTACAGGGGGCGAACACTGAAGCTTTCTTT; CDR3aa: CASSPLQGANTEAFF
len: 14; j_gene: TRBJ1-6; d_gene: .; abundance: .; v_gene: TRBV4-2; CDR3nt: TGTGCCAGCAGTGGACTGGGGTATAATTCACCCCTCCACTTT; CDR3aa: CASSGLGYNSPLHF
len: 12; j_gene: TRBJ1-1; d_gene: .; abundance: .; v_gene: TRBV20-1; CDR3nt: TGCAGCCGCAACACGGGGGGCGCGAAGACTTTCTTT; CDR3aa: CSRNTGGAKTFF
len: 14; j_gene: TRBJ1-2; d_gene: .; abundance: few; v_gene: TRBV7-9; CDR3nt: TGTGCCAGCAGCGCCTCCGGGACCTCTAGGGGCTACACCTTC; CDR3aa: CASSASGTSRGYTF
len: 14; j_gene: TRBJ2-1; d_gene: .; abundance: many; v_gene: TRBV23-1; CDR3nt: TGCGCCAGCAGTCACCCGGGAACCTACAATGAGCAGTTCTTC; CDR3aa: CASSHPGTYNEQFF
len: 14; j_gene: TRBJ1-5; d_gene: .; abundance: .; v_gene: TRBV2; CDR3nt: TGTGCCAGCAGTGAAGAACAGGGCGGTCAGCCCCAGCATTTT; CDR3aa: CASSEEQGGQPQHF
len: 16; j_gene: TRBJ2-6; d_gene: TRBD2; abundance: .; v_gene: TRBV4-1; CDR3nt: TGCGCCAGCAGCCAAGACGGGGGGGCTGGGGCCAACGTCCTGACTTTC; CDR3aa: CASSQDGGAGANVLTF
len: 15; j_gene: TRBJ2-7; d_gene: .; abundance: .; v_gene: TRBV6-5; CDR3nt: TGTGCCAGCAGTTACGGCAGGTTTAGCTCCTACGAGCAGTACTTC; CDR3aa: CASSYGRFSSYEQYF
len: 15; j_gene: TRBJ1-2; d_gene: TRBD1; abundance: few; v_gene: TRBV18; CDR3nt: TGTGCCAGCTCACCGCCGGGACAGGGTTCGCGAGTGGATACCTTC; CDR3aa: CASSPPGQGSRVDTF
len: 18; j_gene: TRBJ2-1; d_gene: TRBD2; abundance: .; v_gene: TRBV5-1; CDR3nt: TGCGCCAGCAGCTTGGACCCCGGTATAGGGCGGGAGTACAATGAGCAGTTCTTC; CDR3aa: CASSLDPGIGREYNEQFF
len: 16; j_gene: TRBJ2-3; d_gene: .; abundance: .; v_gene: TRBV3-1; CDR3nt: TGTGCCAGCAGCCAAGAATTCAGGGCCAGCACAGATACGCAGTATTTT; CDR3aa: CASSQEFRASTDTQYF
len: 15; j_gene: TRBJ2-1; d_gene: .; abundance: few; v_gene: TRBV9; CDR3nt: TGTGCCAGCGCCCGGCCTAGCTCCTCCTACAATGAGCAGTTCTTC; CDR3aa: CASARPSSSYNEQFF
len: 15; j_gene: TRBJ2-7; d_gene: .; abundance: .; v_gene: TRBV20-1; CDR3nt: TGCAGTGCTAGGGGGCCGGAGGACTCAGTCTACGAGCAGTACTTC; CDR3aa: CSARGPEDSVYEQYF
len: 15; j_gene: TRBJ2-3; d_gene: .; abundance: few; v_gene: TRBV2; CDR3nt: TGTGCCAGCAGTGGTGGACGGGGGAGCACAGATACGCAGTATTTT; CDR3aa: CASSGGRGSTDTQYF
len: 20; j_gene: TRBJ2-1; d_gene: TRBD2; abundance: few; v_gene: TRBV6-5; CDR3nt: TGTGCCAGCAGTTACTTCCTCCGGGGGGGGGCCAAGCTCCACCACAATGAGCAGTTCTTC; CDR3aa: CASSYFLRGGAKLHHNEQFF
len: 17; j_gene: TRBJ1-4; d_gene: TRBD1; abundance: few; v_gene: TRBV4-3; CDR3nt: TGCGCCAGCAGCCAAGACTTCAAGACAGGGGGTAATGAAAAACTGTTTTTT; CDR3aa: CASSQDFKTGGNEKLFF
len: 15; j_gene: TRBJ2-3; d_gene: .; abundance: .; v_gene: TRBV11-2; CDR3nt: TGTGCCAGCAGCTTAGAAATCGGTTGGGGAGATACGCAGTATTTT; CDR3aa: CASSLEIGWGDTQYF
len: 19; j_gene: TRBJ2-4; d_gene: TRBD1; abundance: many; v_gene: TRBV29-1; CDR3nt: TGCAGCATCCAGACAGGGATAGGTGTGGGTCCGTTGGCCAAAAACATTCAGTACTTC; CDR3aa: CSIQTGIGVGPLAKNIQYF
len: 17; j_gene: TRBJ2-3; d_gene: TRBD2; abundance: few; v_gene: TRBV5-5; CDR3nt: TGTGCCAGCAGCTTGTCCCGGGTTAGCGGGGGTCCAGATACGCAGTATTTT; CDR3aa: CASSLSRVSGGPDTQYF